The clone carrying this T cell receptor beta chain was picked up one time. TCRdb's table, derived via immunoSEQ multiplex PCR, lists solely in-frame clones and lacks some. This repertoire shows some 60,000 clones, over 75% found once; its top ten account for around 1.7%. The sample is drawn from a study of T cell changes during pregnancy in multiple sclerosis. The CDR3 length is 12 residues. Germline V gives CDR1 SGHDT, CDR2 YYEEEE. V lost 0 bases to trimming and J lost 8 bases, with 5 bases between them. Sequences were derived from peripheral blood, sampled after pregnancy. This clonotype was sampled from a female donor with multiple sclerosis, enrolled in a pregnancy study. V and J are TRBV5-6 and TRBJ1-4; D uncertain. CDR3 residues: CASSLVEEKLFF. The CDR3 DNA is TGTGCCAGCAGCTTGGTAGAGGAAAAACTGTTTTTT.